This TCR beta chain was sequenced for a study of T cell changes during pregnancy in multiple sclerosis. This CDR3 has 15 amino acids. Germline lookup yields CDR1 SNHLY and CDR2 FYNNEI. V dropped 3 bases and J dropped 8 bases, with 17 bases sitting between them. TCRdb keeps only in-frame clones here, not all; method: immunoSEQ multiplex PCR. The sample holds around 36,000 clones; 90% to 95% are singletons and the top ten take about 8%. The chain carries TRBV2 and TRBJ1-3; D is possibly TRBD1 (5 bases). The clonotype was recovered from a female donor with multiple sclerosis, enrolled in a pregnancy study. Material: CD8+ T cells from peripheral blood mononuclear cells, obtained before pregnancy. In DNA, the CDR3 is TGTGCCAGCAGTGATGGCCAGGGTGGCGGAGACACCATATATTTT. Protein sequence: CASSDGQGGGDTIYF.